The clone carrying this T cell receptor beta chain appeared a few times. Its antigen is still unknown. This entry comes from a study of beta chain features in type 1 diabetes. Every isolated RNA sample was fully reverse transcribed, so sequencing captured expressed TCRB transcripts. Generated by immunoSEQ multiplex PCR, the TCRdb table keeps only in-frame clones and is missing some. The table includes around 600,000 clones, 9.5% to 15% detected once. This CDR3 is built from 15 residues. Germline lookup yields CDR1 MGHDK and CDR2 SYGVNS. V lost 1 base, J lost 4 bases, and 10 bases lay in between. Study-level findings and limits: In all four CD4+ subsets, TCRB CDR3 length was significantly, moderately reduced in type 1 diabetes.

The genes are TRBV25-1 and TRBJ1-4; D is uncertain. The specimen sequenced was naive CD4+ T cells from blood. The TCR originated in a man aged 30 to 45 with type 1 diabetes. The DNA for the CDR3 is TGTGCCAGCAGTGAATTGCCGGGCCGTAATGAAAAACTGTTTTTT. It is translated as CASSELPGRNEKLFF.